The 32 T cell receptor beta chains listed next were all sequenced from one sample in a study of cytomegalovirus exposure and HLA in healthy donors. Clones were sequenced by immunoSEQ multiplex PCR, and TCRdb holds only the in-frame ones, with some missing. Here the sample spans 100,000 to 120,000 clones, approximately 86% being singletons. The sample consisted of PBMCs. The receptors come from a woman aged 18 to 35 in good health and CMV-seronegative.

The rearrangement uses TRBV2 and TRBJ1-1; TRBD1 agrees at 8 bases. Losses at the gene ends were 3 bases for V and 1 base for J; bases not matched to a gene: 4. CDR1 is SNHLY and CDR2 is FYNNEI in the germline V gene. The CDR3 has 15 amino acids. The CDR3 sequence: CASSEPTGGNTEAFF. DNA of the CDR3: TGTGCCAGCAGTGAGCCAACAGGGGGGAACACTGAAGCTTTCTTT.

V is TRBV25-1 and J is TRBJ2-7; possible D gene TRBD2, 5 bases. The V end lost 3 bases, the J end lost 0 bases, and 12 bases lay between the germline ends. This CDR3 has 15 amino acids. Germline CDR1 and CDR2: MGHDK and SYGVNS. CDR3 region: CASSETTGSSYEQYF. CDR3 DNA sequence: TGTGCCAGCAGTGAGACGACGGGAAGCTCCTACGAGCAGTACTTC.

The chain uses TRBV28 and TRBJ1-2, with 8 positions matching TRBD1. The ends lost 6 bases at V and 1 base at J; junction bases unmatched: 4. The germline CDR1 and CDR2 sequences are MDHEN and SYDVKM. This CDR3 is built from 14 residues. CDR3 in DNA: TGTGCCAGCAGGCTACAGGGGGATAACTATGGCTACACCTTC. Amino acid sequence: CASRLQGDNYGYTF.

The rearrangement uses TRBV5-6 and TRBJ1-5, with D possibly matching TRBD1 (5 bases). CDR1 is SGHDT, CDR2 YYEEEE, per germline. This CDR3 has 15 residues. Trimming cost V 3 bases and J 0 bases, with 10 bases left between them. DNA of the CDR3: TGTGCCAGCAGCTCGACAGCTTATAGCAATCAGCCCCAGCATTTT. The encoded protein is CASSSTAYSNQPQHF.

This clone appeared a single time. The rearrangement links TRBV10-1 to TRBJ1-1; D remains ambiguous. The CDR3 runs to 14 residues. Trimming left V 2 bases short and J 4 bases short, with 11 bases between. Germline values: CDR1 WNHNN, CDR2 SYGVQD (reference sequence). CDR3 nucleotides: TGCGCCAGCAGTGAGAAGTTAGCGGGCACTGAAGCTTTCTTT. It translates to CASSEKLAGTEAFF.

The chain has TRBV7-9 and TRBJ1-1; the match to TRBD1 covers 7 bases. The ends lost 4 bases at V and 8 bases at J; junction bases unmatched: 13. Looked up from germline, CDR1 is SEHNR and CDR2 is FQNEAQ (reference sequence). The CDR3 has 15 residues. As DNA, the CDR3 is TGTGCCAGCAGCTCAGTAGGGACAGCTCATAACGAAGCTTTCTTT. Translating it yields CASSSVGTAHNEAFF.

The rearrangement uses TRBV5-4 and TRBJ2-5; 10 bases agree with TRBD2. Germline lookup yields CDR1 SGHNT and CDR2 YYREEE (reference sequence). V lost 2 bases and J lost 9; bases outside the gene matches: 13. The CDR3 contains 16 residues. The CDR3 region has the DNA TGTGCCAGCAGCTTAGGGGCTAGCGGGGGACCTGGGGCCCAGTACTTC. Translated, it gives CASSLGASGGPGAQYF.

V is TRBV29-1 and J is TRBJ2-1; 9 bases line up with TRBD2. V gave up 4 bases and J gave up 8 bases; unmatched junction bases: 15. The CDR3 length is 16 residues. In germline, CDR1 is SQVTM, CDR2 ANQGSEA. The CDR3 protein is CSVVELAGGEMDEQFF. CDR3 DNA sequence: TGCAGCGTTGTGGAACTAGCGGGTGGGGAGATGGATGAGCAGTTCTTC.

The sample holds one count of this clone. The chain joins TRBV21-1 to TRBJ2-3; the table names TRBD1, a call not compared with the DNA. TRBV21-1 has pseudogene status. CDR3 size: 11 residues. CDR3 in DNA: TGTGCCAGCGGACAGACGGATACGCAGTATTTT. This sequence encodes CASGQTDTQYF.

The CDR3 DNA sequence: TGTGCCAGCAGCTTGTCTATTGGTGGAGGCAATCAGCCCCAGCATTTT. Translating gives CASSLSIGGGNQPQHF. The chain links TRBV5-8 to TRBJ1-5; no clear D gene. The germline CDR1 and CDR2 sequences are SGHTS and YDEGEE. This CDR3 contains 16 residues. V was cut by 1 base and J by 2 bases, with 13 bases left in between.

This rearrangement joins TRBV7-3 to TRBJ2-1, with D uncertain. The CDR3 has 14 residues. V was pared by 2 bases and J by 2 bases, with 7 bases between. Germline V gene data show CDR1 as SGHTA and CDR2 as FQGTGA. CDR3 DNA: TGTGCCAGCAGCTTAGATCCGGCCTACAATGAGCAGTTCTTC. Amino acids: CASSLDPAYNEQFF.

The chain uses TRBV6-5 and TRBJ2-1; D is undetermined. The CDR3 is 14 residues long. Germline values: CDR1 MNHEY, CDR2 SVGAGI. V lost 0 bases and J 7 bases, leaving 10 bases between the germline ends. The CDR3 loop reads CASSYSVELNEQFF. The CDR3 nucleotides are TGTGCCAGCAGTTACTCGGTAGAGCTAAATGAGCAGTTCTTC.

The DNA for the CDR3 is TGTGCCAGCAGTTACAAGGAGAGCTACGAGCAGTACTTC. This gives the protein CASSYKESYEQYF. V gene TRBV6-6 combines with J gene TRBJ2-7; D is undetermined. The V and J ends lost 2 bases and 3 bases respectively, with 8 bases between them. This CDR3 region has 13 residues. CDR1 is MNHNY and CDR2 is SVGAGI in the germline V gene (reference sequence).

The chain recombines TRBV2 with TRBJ1-1; 8 nucleotides match TRBD1. Germline loops: CDR1 SNHLY, CDR2 FYNNEI. Trimming cost V 7 bases and J 6 bases; bases outside gene matches: 13. This CDR3 comprises 15 residues. Here the CDR3 reads CASIHLQTGAPEAFF. CDR3 coding DNA: TGTGCCAGCATCCACCTACAGACAGGGGCTCCTGAAGCTTTCTTT.

This chain connects TRBV7-2 to TRBJ2-7, with 10 bases identical to TRBD2. The V gene's germline CDR1 is SGHTA and CDR2 FQGNSA. Germline trimming cut 5 bases from V and 1 base from J; bases unmatched to any gene: 5. This CDR3 region has 15 residues. CDR3 protein: CASSKSGGASYEQYF. The CDR3 DNA sequence: TGTGCCAGCAGCAAAAGCGGGGGGGCATCCTACGAGCAGTACTTC.

This clone was counted a single time. The rearrangement links TRBV7-9 to TRBJ1-2, with 10 bases that match TRBD1. The CDR3 runs 15 residues. From germline, CDR1 is SEHNR and CDR2 FQNEAQ (reference sequence). Losses at the gene ends were 5 bases for V and 5 bases for J; bases not matched to a gene: 8. The CDR3 coding sequence is TGTGCCAGCAGCCCGTCGACAGGGGGCGGTTATGGCTACACCTTC. Its protein product is CASSPSTGGGYGYTF.

The chain couples TRBV19 to TRBJ1-1; 9 bases are a match to TRBD1. With 2 bases clipped from V and 0 bases from J, the junction kept 7 bases outside the gene matches. The V gene's germline CDR1 is LNHDA and CDR2 SQIVND (reference sequence). This CDR3 contains 17 residues. The CDR3 reads CASSILPGQGLNTEAFF. CDR3 bases: TGTGCCAGTAGTATATTACCGGGACAGGGTTTGAACACTGAAGCTTTCTTT.

In its sample, this clone was seen a few times. The chain employs TRBV18 and TRBJ2-3; 7 nucleotides align to TRBD1. This CDR3 spans 15 amino acids. Unmatched junction bases numbered 4, after V lost 3 bases and J lost 1 base. Germline CDR1 KGHSH, CDR2 LQKENI. The CDR3 here is CASSPTGQGTDTQYF. As DNA, the CDR3 is TGTGCCAGCTCACCGACAGGGCAAGGCACAGATACGCAGTATTTT.

The CDR3 sequence is CASSGGDSYEQYF. In DNA, the CDR3 is TGTGCCAGCTCAGGGGGCGACTCCTACGAGCAGTACTTC. This rearrangement joins TRBV18 to TRBJ2-7, with D possibly TRBD1 on 6 matching bases. The CDR3 spans 13 residues. The germline CDR1 and CDR2 sequences are KGHSH and LQKENI. The V and J ends lost 5 bases and 0 bases respectively, with 8 bases between them.

V usage is TRBV28 and J usage is TRBJ2-7; no firm D call. V was trimmed by 2 bases and J by 2 bases, leaving 4 bases between them. Germline V gives CDR1 MDHEN, CDR2 SYDVKM. This CDR3 spans 12 amino acids. CDR3 in DNA: TGTGCCAGCAGTTTACGGGCCTACGAGCAGTACTTC. It encodes CASSLRAYEQYF. Full variable domain (rest looked up from reference TRBV28 and TRBJ2-7): DVKVTQSSRYLVKRTGEKVFLECVQDMDHENMFWYRQDPGLGLRLIYFSYDVKMKEKGDIPEGYSVSREKKERFSLILESASTNQTSMYLCASSLRAYEQYFGPGTRLTVT.

This sequence joins TRBV5-4 and TRBJ1-5; the D is unclear. Germline assignment: CDR1 SGHNT and CDR2 YYREEE (reference sequence). The CDR3 contains 14 residues. The V and J ends lost 1 base and 6 bases respectively, with 11 bases between them. This CDR3 is CASSLSGDAQPQHF. The CDR3 DNA reads as TGTGCCAGCAGCTTGAGCGGGGATGCTCAGCCCCAGCATTTT. The variable domain in full, with the rest retrieved from reference TRBV5-4 and TRBJ1-5, is ETGVTQSPTHLIKTRGQQVTLRCSSQSGHNTVSWYQQALGQGPQFIFQYYREEENGRGNFPPRFSGLQFPNYSSELNVNALELDDSALYLCASSLSGDAQPQHFGDGTRLSIL.

The genes are TRBV20-1 and TRBJ2-7; unclear D gene. Looked up from germline, CDR1 is DFQATT and CDR2 is SNEGSKA (reference sequence). The CDR3 has 11 amino acids. Trimming stripped 5 bases from V and 7 bases from J, with 12 bases between. CDR3 nucleotides: TGCAGTGCTCCACAGTTTACGGAGCAGTACTTC. It specifies CSAPQFTEQYF.

The chain carries TRBV4-1 and TRBJ1-2; D possibly corresponds to TRBD1 (6 bases). The V and J ends lost 2 bases and 6 bases respectively, with 13 bases between them. The germline V gene has CDR1 MGHRA and CDR2 YSYEKL. The CDR3 is 14 amino acids. The CDR3 bases are TGCGCCAGCAGCCAATCTCAGACAGGCAATGGCTACACCTTC. Protein: CASSQSQTGNGYTF.

This chain uses TRBV10-3 with TRBJ1-2; D not resolved. This CDR3 is 14 amino acids long. V dropped 3 bases and J dropped 7 bases, with 15 bases sitting between them. The germline V gene has CDR1 ENHRY and CDR2 SYGVKD. This chain's CDR3 is CAISEERGMGGYTF. The CDR3 DNA reads TGTGCCATCAGTGAAGAGCGGGGTATGGGTGGCTACACCTTC.

V gene TRBV30 combines with J gene TRBJ1-1; the match to TRBD1 covers 7 bases. From germline, CDR1 is GTSNPN and CDR2 SVGIG (reference sequence). This CDR3 is 13 amino acids long. The trim removed 3 bases at V and 7 bases at J, leaving 8 bases unmatched. CDR3 region: CAWRVDRAGEAFF. CDR3 DNA sequence: TGTGCCTGGAGAGTAGACAGGGCTGGTGAAGCTTTCTTT.

The rearrangement joins TRBV13 to TRBJ2-7; 8 bases map to TRBD1. The CDR3 runs to 15 residues. CDR1 PRHDT and CDR2 FYEKMQ come from the germline V gene (reference sequence). V lost 1 base to trimming and J lost 1 base; unmatched junction nucleotides: 3. The DNA for the CDR3 is TGTGCCAGCAGCTTAGCGGGGGACAGGTCCTACGAGCAGTACTTC. Residues: CASSLAGDRSYEQYF. Based on the CDR3 plus reference TRBV13 and TRBJ2-7, the full variable domain is AAGVIQSPRHLIKEKRETATLKCYPIPRHDTVYWYQQGPGQDPQFLISFYEKMQSDKGSIPDRFSAQQFSDYHSELNMSSLELGDSALYFCASSLAGDRSYEQYFGPGTRLTVT.

CDR3 sequence reads: CASSLGGQGFGKNIQYF. CDR3 nucleotides: TGTGCCAGCAGCTTGGGGGGACAGGGGTTCGGCAAAAACATTCAGTACTTC. The genes are TRBV5-5 and TRBJ2-4; 10 bases map to TRBD1. V dropped 0 bases and J dropped 3; count of bases not matched to a gene: 6. The length of the CDR3 is 17 residues. The germline V gene encodes CDR1 SGHKS and CDR2 YYEKEE (reference sequence). The full variable domain, with the rest looked up from reference TRBV5-5 and TRBJ2-4, is DAGVTQSPTHLIKTRGQQVTLRCSPISGHKSVSWYQQVLGQGPQFIFQYYEKEERGRGNFPDRFSARQFPNYSSELNVNALLLGDSALYLCASSLGGQGFGKNIQYFGAGTRLSVL.

V and J are TRBV29-1 and TRBJ1-4, with 8 bases aligning to TRBD1. After removal of 6 bases from V and 4 bases from J, the junction contained 7 bases not matched to a gene. CDR1 is SQVTM, CDR2 ANQGSEA, per germline. The CDR3 sequence is 14 residues long. The CDR3 nucleotides read TGCAGCGTCAAAGACAGGGGTAATAATGAAAAACTGTTTTTT. Its protein product is CSVKDRGNNEKLFF.

The rearrangement joins TRBV5-5 to TRBJ1-5; D is uncertain. The V and J ends lost 3 bases and 7 bases respectively, with 11 bases between them. CDR3 size: 13 residues. Germline loops: CDR1 SGHKS, CDR2 YYEKEE (reference sequence). CDR3 sequence reads: CASSWEDRQPQHF. Written as DNA, the CDR3 is TGTGCCAGCAGCTGGGAGGACCGACAGCCCCAGCATTTT.

This clone is a singleton in its sample. The chain couples TRBV28 to TRBJ1-2; tentative D call: TRBD1 (6 bases). With 6 bases removed from V and 8 bases from J, the gap between germline ends came to 19 bases. The CDR3 has 14 amino acids. Germline V gives CDR1 MDHEN, CDR2 SYDVKM. In DNA form, the CDR3 reads TGTGCCAGCAGCTCCGACGGGGGGGCCTTGGGCTACACCTTC. This encodes CASSSDGGALGYTF.

V and J are TRBV2 and TRBJ2-1; the match to TRBD1 covers 7 bases. CDR1 SNHLY and CDR2 FYNNEI come from the germline V gene. The ends lost 5 bases at V and 3 bases at J; junction bases unmatched: 13. This CDR3 comprises 17 residues. The DNA of the CDR3 is TGTGCCAGCAGTAAGCTCGGGACAGCTGGGGTCTACAATGAGCAGTTCTTC. Translated, it gives CASSKLGTAGVYNEQFF.

The chain uses TRBV27 and TRBJ1-2; D not certain. The CDR3 length is 13 residues. V lost 3 bases and J lost 8, with 13 bases in between. The germline V gene encodes CDR1 MNHEY and CDR2 SMNVEV (reference sequence). The CDR3 loop is CASSLSPTSGYTF. CDR3 nucleotide sequence: TGTGCCAGCAGTTTGAGTCCTACCTCAGGCTACACCTTC.